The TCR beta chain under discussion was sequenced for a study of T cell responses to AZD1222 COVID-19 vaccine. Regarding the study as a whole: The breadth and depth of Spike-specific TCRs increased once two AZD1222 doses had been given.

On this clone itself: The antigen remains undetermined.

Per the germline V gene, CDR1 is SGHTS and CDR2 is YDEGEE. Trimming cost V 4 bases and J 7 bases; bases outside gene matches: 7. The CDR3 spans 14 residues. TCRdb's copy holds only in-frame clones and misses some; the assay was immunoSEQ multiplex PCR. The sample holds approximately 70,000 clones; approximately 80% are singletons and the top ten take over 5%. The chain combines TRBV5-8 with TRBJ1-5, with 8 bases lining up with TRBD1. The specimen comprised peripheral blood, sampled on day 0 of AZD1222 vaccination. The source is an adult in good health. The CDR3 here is CASSPGQGGQPQHF. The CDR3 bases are TGTGCCAGCAGCCCCGGACAGGGTGGACAGCCCCAGCATTTT.